This T cell receptor beta chain was recovered during a study of blood T cells in healthy people across ages. A second about 6 to 11 cycle PCR used barcoded and J-beta primers. MiXCR, run by TCRdb on the 5' RACE reads, gives a single entry per CDR3 protein. The sample records approximately 1.5 million distinct CDR3 sequences, 30% to 35% being singletons. Study-level findings and limits: In older individuals, TCR beta diversity per million T cells was lower, falling roughly linearly with age.

Trimming cost V 6 bases and J 3 bases, with 15 bases left between them. This CDR3 has 15 amino acids. This clonotype was detected only a few times. Its antigen is unidentified. The receptor's source is a woman aged 25 to 45 in good health. The chain joins TRBV12-3 or TRBV12-4 to TRBJ2-1; D possibly uses TRBD1 or TRBD2 (5 bases each). The sample consisted of blood. The CDR3 is CASSGMGDSYNEQFF. In DNA form, the CDR3 reads TGTGCCAGCAGCGGTATGGGGGATAGCTACAATGAGCAGTTCTTC.